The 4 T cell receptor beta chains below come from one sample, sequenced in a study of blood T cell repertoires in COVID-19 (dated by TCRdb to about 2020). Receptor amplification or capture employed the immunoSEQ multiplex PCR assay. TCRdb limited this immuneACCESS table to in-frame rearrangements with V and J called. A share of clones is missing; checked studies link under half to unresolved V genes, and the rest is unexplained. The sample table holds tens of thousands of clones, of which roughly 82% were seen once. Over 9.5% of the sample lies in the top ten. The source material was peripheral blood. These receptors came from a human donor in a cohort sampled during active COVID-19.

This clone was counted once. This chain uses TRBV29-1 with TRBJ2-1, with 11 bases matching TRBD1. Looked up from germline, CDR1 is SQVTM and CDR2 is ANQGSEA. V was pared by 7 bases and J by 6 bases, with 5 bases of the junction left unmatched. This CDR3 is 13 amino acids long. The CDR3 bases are TGCAGCGCGCCGGGACAGGGGGGCAATGAGCAGTTCTTC. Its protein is CSAPGQGGNEQFF.

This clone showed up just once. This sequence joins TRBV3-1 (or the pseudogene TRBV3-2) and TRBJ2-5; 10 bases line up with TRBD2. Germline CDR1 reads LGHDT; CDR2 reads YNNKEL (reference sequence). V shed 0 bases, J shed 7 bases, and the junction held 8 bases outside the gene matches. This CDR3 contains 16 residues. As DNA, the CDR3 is TGTGCCAGCAGCCAAGAACTAGCGGGGAGAAGAGGGACCCAGTACTTC. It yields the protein CASSQELAGRRGTQYF.

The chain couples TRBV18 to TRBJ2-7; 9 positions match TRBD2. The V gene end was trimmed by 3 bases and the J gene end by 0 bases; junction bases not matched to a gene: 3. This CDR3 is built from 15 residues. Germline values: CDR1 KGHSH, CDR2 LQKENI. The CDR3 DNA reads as TGTGCCAGCTCACCCGCTAGCGGGATCTCCTACGAGCAGTACTTC. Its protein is CASSPASGISYEQYF. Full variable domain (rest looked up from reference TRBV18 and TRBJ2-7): NAGVMQNPRHLVRRRGQEARLRCSPMKGHSHVYWYRQLPEEGLKFMVYLQKENIIDESGMPKERFSAEFPKEGPSILRIQQVVRGDSAAYFCASSPASGISYEQYFGPGTRLTVT.

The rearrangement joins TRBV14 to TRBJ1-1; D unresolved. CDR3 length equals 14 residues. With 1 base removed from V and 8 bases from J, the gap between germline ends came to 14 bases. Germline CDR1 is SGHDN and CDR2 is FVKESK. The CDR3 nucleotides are TGTGCCAGCAGCCAAGTGGTGAGCCGCCCCGAAGCTTTCTTT. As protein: CASSQVVSRPEAFF.